Following are 4 T cell receptor beta chains from one sample sequenced in a study of blood T cell repertoires in COVID-19. Assay used: immunoSEQ multiplex PCR; TCRdb lists only in-frame clones, some missing. The table lists 220,000 or so clones, roughly 81% of them singletons, with roughly 2.6% in the top ten. Sequenced sample: peripheral blood. These receptors were collected from a man in his fifties who had recovered from COVID-19.

The chain couples TRBV5-1 to TRBJ1-2; unclear D gene. The germline V and J ends were trimmed by 0 bases and 0 bases, with 9 bases remaining between them. Germline V gene lookup returns CDR1 SGHRS and CDR2 YFSETQ. The CDR3 has 15 residues. CDR3 DNA: TGCGCCAGCAGCTTGGAGAGAAACCCTAACTATGGCTACACCTTC. The encoded protein is CASSLERNPNYGYTF.

The chain links TRBV28 to TRBJ1-6; 10 bases fit TRBD1. From germline, CDR1 is MDHEN and CDR2 SYDVKM. The trim removed 6 bases at V and 9 bases at J, leaving 8 bases unmatched. The CDR3 loop spans 15 amino acids. The CDR3 reads CASSIPGQGSSPLHF. As DNA, the CDR3 is TGTGCCAGCAGCATACCGGGACAGGGGAGTTCACCCCTCCACTTT.

The chain employs TRBV28 and TRBJ1-6; D is unresolved. In germline, CDR1 is MDHEN, CDR2 SYDVKM. Trimming stripped 5 bases from V and 8 bases from J, with 13 bases between. The CDR3 is made up of 14 amino acids. The CDR3 spells CASSTRHSYSPLHF. As DNA, the CDR3 is TGTGCCAGCAGTACCCGGCACAGCTATTCACCCCTCCACTTT. Variable domain in full (rest from reference TRBV28 and TRBJ1-6): DVKVTQSSRYLVKRTGEKVFLECVQDMDHENMFWYRQDPGLGLRLIYFSYDVKMKEKGDIPEGYSVSREKKERFSLILESASTNQTSMYLCASSTRHSYSPLHFGNGTRLTVT.

This clone was recorded a few times. The rearrangement links TRBV28 to TRBJ2-7, with unresolved D. Germline V lookup: CDR1 MDHEN, CDR2 SYDVKM. There are 14 residues in the CDR3. V lost 5 bases and J 4 bases, leaving 15 bases between the germline ends. CDR3: CASSSLPPEYEQYF. Here the CDR3 DNA reads TGTGCCAGCAGTAGTTTACCGCCGGAGTACGAGCAGTACTTC.